The clone carrying this T cell receptor (beta chain) was seen a handful of times. Antigen unknown. The data originate from a study of beta chain features in type 1 diabetes. The study reverse transcribed the entire isolated RNA, so it sequenced expressed TCRB transcripts. Reads from naive, central memory and regulatory T cell samples averaged about 3.3 million. The method was immunoSEQ multiplex PCR; TCRdb's version includes in-frame clones alone and lacks a portion of them. This table holds about 930,000 clones, around a sixth found once. Study observations and caveats: Type 1 diabetes patients had TCRB CDR3s that were shorter (moderately but significantly so) in all four CD4+ subsets.

This CDR3 spans 16 amino acids. With V trimmed by 5 bases and J by 4 bases, 9 bases remained unmatched. Germline V CDR1 and CDR2: SGHVS, FNYEAQ. Researchers reported sorting CD4+ naive, central memory, regulatory and stem cell-like memory cells via CD45RO/CCR7/CD25/CD127/CD95/CD27. V gene TRBV7-6 combines with J gene TRBJ2-1; TRBD2 agrees at 9 bases. The sequencing input was naive CD4+ T cells from blood. This clonotype originated in a young woman in good health. As DNA, the CDR3 is TGTGCCAGCAGCCCCACGTCCCTAGCGGGATACAATGAGCAGTTCTTC. It encodes CASSPTSLAGYNEQFF.